Presented here are 30 T cell receptor beta chains from one specimen sequenced in a study of identical twins. TCRdb used MiXCR to reprocess the 5' RACE reads, holding one entry per CDR3 protein. The sample carries some 600,000 distinct CDR3 sequences, 7.1% recorded once. The sample also formed part of further work on yellow fever vaccine responses in identical twins.

The sequenced material came from PBMCs. The origin of the receptors is a woman under 30 in good health.

The rearrangement links TRBV29-1 to TRBJ2-7; D remains unclear. The CDR3 spans 11 residues. Germline CDR1 and CDR2: SQVTM and ANQGSEA. Deletions cut 4 bases from V and 3 bases from J, with 7 bases between. The CDR3 loop reads CSVGAVYEQYF. CDR3 DNA: TGCAGCGTTGGGGCAGTCTACGAGCAGTACTTC.

At least ten counts were recorded for this clonotype. The J gene is TRBJ1-2, the V gene TRBV3-1; D is uncertain. With 4 bases removed from V and 8 bases from J, the gap between germline ends came to 17 bases. The CDR3 has 14 amino acids. Germline V gene data show CDR1 as LGHDT and CDR2 as YNNKEL (reference sequence). Here the CDR3 DNA reads TGTGCCAGCAGCCCCTCCGACGTCGGAAGAGGCTACACCTTC. It codes for CASSPSDVGRGYTF.

The chain joins TRBV5-5 to TRBJ2-1; 10 positions match TRBD1. This CDR3 is built from 11 residues. Germline CDR1 is SGHKS and CDR2 is YYEKEE (reference sequence). V shed 4 bases and J 14 bases; nucleotides not matched to a gene: 3. The CDR3 region is CASSPGQGKFF. The CDR3 DNA reads as TGTGCCAGCAGCCCGGGACAGGGGAAGTTCTTC. Full variable domain (remainder filled in from reference TRBV5-5 and TRBJ2-1): DAGVTQSPTHLIKTRGQQVTLRCSPISGHKSVSWYQQVLGQGPQFIFQYYEKEERGRGNFPDRFSARQFPNYSSELNVNALLLGDSALYLCASSPGQGKFFGPGTRLTVL.

This clonotype occurred a few times. V usage is TRBV4-1 and J usage is TRBJ1-5; D perhaps matches TRBD1 (5 bases). Germline V gives CDR1 MGHRA, CDR2 YSYEKL. The V end was cut by 0 bases, the J end by 4 bases, with 13 bases between. The CDR3 sequence is 16 residues long. CDR3 nucleotide sequence: TGCGCCAGCAGCCAAGATCTGGGGGGTGGGAATCAGCCCCAGCATTTT. Translated, it gives CASSQDLGGGNQPQHF.

Here the CDR3 reads CASSPDPGVNSPLHF. As DNA, the CDR3 is TGCGCCAGCAGCCCAGATCCGGGTGTTAATTCACCCCTCCACTTT. The V and J genes are TRBV5-1 and TRBJ1-6; no reliable D call. Trimming shortened V by 4 bases and J by 6 bases, and 14 bases separated the two germline ends. This CDR3 contains 15 residues. From germline, CDR1 is SGHRS and CDR2 YFSETQ.

This clonotype appeared many times. The rearrangement uses TRBV20-1 and TRBJ1-6; TRBD1 agrees at 9 bases. The CDR3 covers 15 residues. V shed 1 base and J 7 bases; nucleotides not matched to a gene: 5. CDR1 and CDR2 from the germline V gene are DFQATT and SNEGSKA (reference sequence). The CDR3 region has the DNA TGCAGTGCTAGAGCCTTGGGACAGGGAAATTCACCCCTCCACTTT. It specifies CSARALGQGNSPLHF.

This rearrangement joins TRBV4-1 to TRBJ2-5; 8 bases align to TRBD2. Trimming removed 0 bases from V and 9 bases from J; junction bases left unmatched: 12. The germline V gene encodes CDR1 MGHRA and CDR2 YSYEKL. The CDR3 has 16 residues. CDR3 protein: CASSQDGPAGGRAQYF. CDR3 bases: TGCGCCAGCAGCCAAGATGGTCCGGCGGGGGGAAGGGCCCAGTACTTC.

The rearrangement uses TRBV20-1 and TRBJ2-7, with 7 bases that match TRBD1. The V gene's germline CDR1 is DFQATT and CDR2 SNEGSKA (reference sequence). Germline trimming cut 5 bases from V and 4 bases from J; bases unmatched to any gene: 8. The CDR3 consists of 13 residues. The CDR3 is CSASDRRAYEQYV. CDR3 in DNA: TGCAGTGCTTCGGACAGGAGAGCTTACGAGCAGTACGTC.

This clonotype was detected many times. V usage is TRBV29-1 and J usage is TRBJ2-1; 8 nucleotides line up with TRBD1. The CDR3 sequence is 14 residues long. Germline assignment: CDR1 SQVTM and CDR2 ANQGSEA. V shed 7 bases and J 4 bases; nucleotides not matched to a gene: 9. The CDR3 sequence is CSDPDRGDYNEQFF. The CDR3 region has the DNA TGCAGCGACCCAGACAGGGGCGATTACAATGAGCAGTTCTTC.

This clonotype has only one observation. This chain uses TRBV14 with TRBJ2-2, with 11 bases aligning to TRBD1. The CDR3 is 19 amino acids. Germline values: CDR1 SGHDN, CDR2 FVKESK. V lost 0 bases, J lost 0 bases, and 6 bases stayed unmatched. The CDR3 nucleotides read TGTGCCAGCAGCCAAGATCGTGGACAGGGGGCGGCGAACACCGGGGAGCTGTTTTTT. Translation: CASSQDRGQGAANTGELFF.

V is TRBV6-1 and J is TRBJ1-1, with TRBD1 as a possible D gene (6 bases). Germline CDR1 and CDR2: MNHNS and SASEGT. The CDR3 is made up of 13 amino acids. V lost 1 base and J 6 bases, leaving 9 bases between the germline ends. The CDR3 nucleotides read TGTGCCAGCAGTGAAGTCAGGGGAGCTGAAGCTTTCTTT. Its translation is CASSEVRGAEAFF.

This clonotype occurred many times. V usage is TRBV6-5 and J usage is TRBJ1-5, with 9 bases identical to TRBD1. J was trimmed by 6 bases and V by 2 bases; bases with no gene match: 5. CDR1 is MNHEY and CDR2 is SVGAGI in the germline V gene. This CDR3 comprises 15 residues. The CDR3 loop is CASSYKGQGVQPQHF. As DNA, the CDR3 is TGTGCCAGCAGTTACAAGGGACAGGGAGTTCAGCCCCAGCATTTT.

Concerning this clonotype: This clone may be a read error of a much larger clone one base away. The chain recombines TRBV2 with TRBJ2-7; 7 bases match TRBD1. The CDR3 loop spans 17 amino acids. Germline V gene lookup returns CDR1 SNHLY and CDR2 FYNNEI. CDR3 nucleotides: TGTACCAGCAGTGTGCTCCCCCTACTCCGGGACAGAGGCGAGCAGTACTTC. This sequence encodes CTSSVLPLLRDRGEQYF.

This clonotype was seen more than once but under ten times. The chain employs TRBV5-6 and TRBJ2-3; D unresolved. The CDR3 loop spans 14 amino acids. Trimming stripped 4 bases from V and 6 bases from J, with 15 bases between. Germline CDR1 is SGHDT and CDR2 is YYEEEE. The CDR3 loop reads CASSLVAAVDTQYF. The CDR3 DNA follows: TGTGCCAGCAGCCTCGTGGCCGCCGTGGATACGCAGTATTTT.

This clonotype was seen a few times. The CDR3 DNA reads TGTGCCAGCAGTTTAATTTGGGGGGCCAGCACAGATACGCAGTATTTT. It encodes CASSLIWGASTDTQYF. The V and J genes are TRBV12-3 or TRBV12-4 and TRBJ2-3; D possibly uses TRBD1 or TRBD2 (6 bases each). The CDR3 runs 16 residues. V lost 2 bases and J lost 0, with 12 bases in between.

This clonotype was detected many times. The gene calls are TRBV5-1 and TRBJ2-3; possibly TRBD1 for D (5 bases). V was cut by 4 bases and J by 0 bases, with 9 bases left in between. This CDR3 has 14 amino acids. The germline V gene encodes CDR1 SGHRS and CDR2 YFSETQ. CDR3 DNA sequence: TGCGCCAGCAGCCCCCAGGGTAGCACAGATACGCAGTATTTT. Protein: CASSPQGSTDTQYF. Full variable domain (rest looked up from reference TRBV5-1 and TRBJ2-3): KAGVTQTPRYLIKTRGQQVTLSCSPISGHRSVSWYQQTPGQGLQFLFEYFSETQRNKGNFPGRFSGRQFSNSRSEMNVSTLELGDSALYLCASSPQGSTDTQYFGPGTRLTVL.

This clonotype was observed many times. The CDR3 DNA sequence: TGTGCCAGCAGCTTGGGGACAGGCTCCACTGAAGCTTTCTTT. Residues: CASSLGTGSTEAFF. V usage is TRBV11-2 and J usage is TRBJ1-1; 8 bases line up with TRBD1. There are 14 residues in the CDR3. V trimming: 3 bases; J trimming: 4 bases; junction bases outside the gene matches: 4. Germline V gene sequence: CDR1 SGHAT, CDR2 FQNNGV.

The chain couples TRBV11-1 to TRBJ2-2; D is unclear. Trimming took 2 bases from V and 6 from J, leaving 13 bases between them. The CDR3 runs to 15 residues. From germline, CDR1 is SGHAT and CDR2 FQDESV (reference sequence). The CDR3 nucleotides are TGTGCCAGCAGCTTAAGGAGCTCTGCTCCCGGGGAGCTGTTTTTT. Encoded protein: CASSLRSSAPGELFF.

The gene calls are TRBV19 and TRBJ1-1; unclear D gene. The V end was cut by 6 bases, the J end by 5 bases, with 10 bases between. Germline V gene lookup returns CDR1 LNHDA and CDR2 SQIVND (reference sequence). CDR3 length: 12 amino acids. The CDR3 DNA reads TGTGCCAGTAGCCGCACTTGGACTGAAGCTTTCTTT. Its translation: CASSRTWTEAFF.

This clonotype was counted a few times. This rearrangement joins TRBV28 to TRBJ1-1, with TRBD1 matching 8 bases. J gave up 10 bases and V 7 bases, and 8 bases lay outside the gene matches. This CDR3 contains 12 residues. Per germline, CDR1 MDHEN and CDR2 SYDVKM. CDR3 bases: TGTGCCAGCACCCGGACAGGGTGGTCAGCTTTCTTT. This translates into CASTRTGWSAFF.

The chain employs TRBV5-1 and TRBJ1-4; TRBD1 aligns across 7 bases. Per the germline V gene, CDR1 is SGHRS and CDR2 is YFSETQ. The CDR3 is 15 residues long. Trimming removed 5 bases from V and 0 bases from J; junction bases left unmatched: 4. The CDR3 DNA reads TGCGCCAGCAGTATGACAGGGACAACTAATGAAAAACTGTTTTTT. Translating it yields CASSMTGTTNEKLFF.

The V call is TRBV20-1, the J call TRBJ1-2, with 7 bases that match TRBD1. The CDR3 is 13 amino acids. J lost 2 bases, V lost 2 bases, and 2 bases had no gene match. Germline V gene lookup returns CDR1 DFQATT and CDR2 SNEGSKA (reference sequence). CDR3 region: CSARRDSNYGYTF. Written as DNA, the CDR3 is TGCAGTGCTAGACGGGACAGCAACTATGGCTACACCTTC.

This clonotype was observed many times. This chain links TRBV10-3 with TRBJ1-1, with D unclear. The germline V gene encodes CDR1 ENHRY and CDR2 SYGVKD. CDR3 length: 14 amino acids. V lost 0 bases and J 1 base, leaving 6 bases between the germline ends. DNA for the CDR3: TGTGCCATCAGTGAGTCGGGGTCGAACACTGAAGCTTTCTTT. Translating gives CAISESGSNTEAFF.

At least ten counts were recorded for this clonotype. V is TRBV10-2 and J is TRBJ1-5; D uncertain. The germline V gene has CDR1 WSHSY and CDR2 SAAADI. The CDR3 loop spans 13 amino acids. Trimming removed 3 bases from V and 4 bases from J, with 7 bases in between. The CDR3 nucleotides read TGCGCCAGCAGTGAATCTGAAAATCAGCCCCAGCATTTT. It is translated as CASSESENQPQHF.

Only a few counts were recorded for this clonotype. The rearrangement links TRBV2 to TRBJ2-3; D unresolved. Trimming stripped 2 bases from V and 2 bases from J, with 14 bases between. Germline V lookup: CDR1 SNHLY, CDR2 FYNNEI. This CDR3 is built from 16 residues. Here the CDR3 reads CASSEYGWGNTDTQYF. The CDR3 coding sequence is TGTGCCAGCAGTGAATATGGCTGGGGAAACACAGATACGCAGTATTTT.

This clonotype was counted many times. The chain combines TRBV20-1 with TRBJ2-1; TRBD2 is a possible D gene (6 bases). Between the trimmed V and J ends, which lost 1 base and 0 bases, there was a span of 10 bases. The CDR3 extends over 15 amino acids. Germline-derived CDR1 and CDR2 are DFQATT and SNEGSKA (reference sequence). The DNA for the CDR3 is TGCAGTGCTAGAGGGGACTCCCGCTCCTACAATGAGCAGTTCTTC. Its protein product is CSARGDSRSYNEQFF.

This clonotype was recorded at least ten times. The V call is TRBV7-9, the J call TRBJ1-2; 7 nucleotides line up with TRBD1. J lost 4 bases, V lost 5 bases, and 7 bases had no gene match. The CDR3 length is 14 residues. CDR1 is SEHNR and CDR2 is FQNEAQ in the germline V gene (reference sequence). The DNA of the CDR3 is TGTGCCAGCAGCCGTGACAGGGCGGTCTATGGCTACACCTTC. Translated: CASSRDRAVYGYTF.

A few counts support this clonotype. This chain joins TRBV12-3 or TRBV12-4 and TRBJ2-7, with TRBD2 matching over 8 bases. The CDR3 is 14 amino acids. The V segment lost 7 bases and the J segment 4 bases; nucleotides outside the gene matches: 9. The CDR3 protein is CASTPGGRSYEQYF. The CDR3 DNA reads as TGTGCCAGCACCCCGGGGGGGAGAAGTTACGAGCAGTACTTC.

The J gene is TRBJ2-1, the V gene TRBV29-1, with 7 bases identical to TRBD2. The CDR3 loop spans 12 amino acids. The germline V gene encodes CDR1 SQVTM and CDR2 ANQGSEA. J gave up 5 bases and V 8 bases, and 6 bases lay outside the gene matches. The CDR3, as DNA: TGCAGCCCTGTAGGGAGGGACAATGAGCAGTTCTTC. Protein: CSPVGRDNEQFF.

In this sample, this clonotype turned up a few times. The V call is TRBV29-1, the J call TRBJ1-2; D is undetermined. Germline-derived CDR1 and CDR2 are SQVTM and ANQGSEA. The CDR3 is 12 amino acids. Trimming took 1 base from V and 0 from J, leaving 3 bases between them. CDR3 amino acids: CSVEVPNYGYTF. The CDR3 nucleotides read TGCAGCGTTGAAGTTCCTAACTATGGCTACACCTTC.